The rows below give T cell receptor beta chains drawn from one sample of a study of T cell changes during pregnancy in multiple sclerosis. The data were produced by immunoSEQ multiplex PCR, yet TCRdb's version contains in-frame clones alone and is incomplete. The sample consists of approximately 48,000 clones, approximately 92% of them appearing once. Sample: CD8+ T cells from peripheral blood mononuclear cells, taken after pregnancy. The receptor source for this set is a female donor with multiple sclerosis, enrolled in a pregnancy study. CDR3s include the opening cysteine and the closing phenylalanine or tryptophan. D genes are given only for firm matches. Clone size appears in some rows only: once, few, many, or a class for an expanded clone.

size	J	V	D	length	CDR3	DNA
NA	TRBJ1-4	TRBV27	NA	12	CASSLFNEKLFF	TGTGCCAGCAGTCTCTTTAATGAAAAACTGTTTTTT
NA	TRBJ1-4	TRBV4-3	NA	16	CASSQDWGPQYEKLFF	TGCGCCAGCAGCCAAGACTGGGGCCCGCAATACGAAAAACTGTTTTTT
once	TRBJ2-1	TRBV4-1	TRBD1	15	CASSQEGQVGSEQFF	TGCGCCAGCAGCCAAGAAGGACAGGTGGGCAGTGAGCAGTTCTTC
NA	TRBJ1-2	TRBV7-8	NA	14	CASNEQGFSYGYTF	TGTGCCAGCAACGAACAGGGATTCAGCTATGGCTACACCTTC
NA	TRBJ2-2	TRBV5-1	TRBD2	15	CASSPTSANTGELFF	TGCGCCAGCAGCCCGACTAGCGCGAACACCGGGGAGCTGTTTTTT
NA	TRBJ2-3	TRBV2	TRBD2	17	CASSESLLAGYTDTQYF	TGTGCCAGCAGTGAATCGTTGCTAGCGGGGTACACAGATACGCAGTATTTT
NA	TRBJ1-2	TRBV7-9	NA	14	CASSPTGGGINYTF	TGTGCCAGCAGCCCGACGGGGGGGGGCATAAATTACACCTTC
once	TRBJ2-1	TRBV4-1	TRBD2	15	CASSQGRTSGDEQFF	TGCGCCAGCAGCCAAGGGAGGACTAGCGGCGATGAGCAGTTCTTC
NA	TRBJ2-2	TRBV6-5	NA	13	CASRLTNTGELFF	TGTGCCAGCAGACTGACGAACACCGGGGAGCTGTTTTTT
NA	TRBJ2-7	TRBV10-2	NA	13	CASSERDFYEQYF	TGCGCCAGCAGTGAGAGAGACTTCTACGAGCAGTACTTC
NA	TRBJ2-7	TRBV28	TRBD2	16	CASSFWGRETSYEQYF	TGTGCCAGCAGTTTTTGGGGGAGGGAAACCTCCTACGAGCAGTACTTC
NA	TRBJ1-5	TRBV7-2	NA	15	CASSLVPTTNQPQHF	TGTGCCAGCAGCTTGGTTCCCACCACTAATCAGCCCCAGCATTTT
NA	TRBJ1-5	TRBV7-9	NA	14	CASSFSGLDQPQHF	TGTGCCAGCAGCTTTTCAGGGTTAGATCAGCCCCAGCATTTT
NA	TRBJ2-7	TRBV19	TRBD2	15	CASSALLAGSYEQYF	TGTGCCAGTAGTGCCTTACTAGCGGGCTCCTACGAGCAGTACTTC
NA	TRBJ1-1	TRBV6-1	NA	14	CASSVGSGSTEAFF	TGTGCCAGCAGTGTTGGCTCTGGGAGCACTGAAGCTTTCTTT
NA	TRBJ2-3	TRBV30	NA	15	CAWSVPARNPDTQYF	TGTGCCTGGAGTGTACCCGCGAGGAACCCAGATACGCAGTATTTT
NA	TRBJ2-1	TRBV4-3	NA	13	CASSQEEVAEQFF	TGCGCCAGCAGCCAAGAAGAGGTGGCTGAGCAGTTCTTC